This entry describes one T cell receptor (beta chain). Antigen: not known. The data stem from a study of T cell repertoires in cytomegalovirus infection. Study-level background: Both a matching HLA type and CMV infection were indicated by public TCR beta signatures. Study-wide results and caveats: Across the ex vivo response, the dominant clonotypes were HLA-C-restricted CMV-specific TCR beta clonotypes.

V lost 4 bases and J 0 bases, leaving 10 bases between the germline ends. Germline CDR1 and CDR2: SGHTA and FQGNSA. The CDR3 consists of 15 residues. MiXCR was run by TCRdb on the reads, yielding one entry per CDR3 protein. The top ten clones hold about 11% of a sample with around 330,000 distinct CDR3 sequences, 15% to 20% of them seen once. The sequencing input was PBMCs. The chain joins TRBV7-2 to TRBJ2-1, with a tentative D call TRBD1 (6 bases). The receptor was derived from a human donor in good health (CMV status not recorded). Some clones in this sample may be carry-over from other donors' samples. The CDR3: CASSSGVGSYNEQFF. CDR3 nucleotides: TGTGCCAGCAGCTCAGGGGTCGGCTCCTACAATGAGCAGTTCTTC.